The clone carrying this T cell receptor (beta chain) was recorded only once. This sample stems from a study of blood T cell repertoires in COVID-19. In the authors' workflow: Cell counts per sample came from amplifying reference gene primers. Sequencing used immunoSEQ multiplex PCR; TCRdb keeps in-frame clones, though not all of them. The V and J calls and clone size were taken over from that table, and D and trimming were inferred from the DNA. The profile shows about 190,000 clones, about 77% of them singletons. CDR1 and CDR2 from the germline V gene are SGHTA and FQGTGA. The V gene end was trimmed by 5 bases and the J gene end by 6 bases; junction bases not matched to a gene: 8. The CDR3 is 14 residues long.

The TCR comes from a woman aged 80 or older with active or convalescent COVID-19. The chain has TRBV7-3 and TRBJ2-7; 9 positions match TRBD2. The sample taken for sequencing was peripheral blood. The CDR3 loop reads CASSPGGGAIEQYF. Written as DNA, the CDR3 is TGTGCCAGCAGCCCTGGCGGGGGGGCGATCGAGCAGTACTTC.